The clone carrying this T cell receptor beta chain was observed a few times. What it binds is not known. This sample is part of a study of cytomegalovirus exposure and HLA in healthy donors. The study ran its PCR with 60 Vbeta and 13 Jbeta primers. This table comes from immunoSEQ multiplex PCR, and its TCRdb copy is limited to in-frame clones, with some not included. Of roughly 120,000 clones in the sample, more than 60% were seen once. Regarding the study as a whole: In a later analysis, TCR beta V- and J-gene trimming showed a link to a missense DCLRE1C variant.

CDR3 length: 16 amino acids. The V and J ends lost 1 base and 1 base respectively, with 16 bases between them. From germline, CDR1 is GTSNPN and CDR2 SVGIG (reference sequence). The receptor was derived from a man aged 30 to 45 in good health and CMV-seropositive. The specimen was PBMCs. The V gene is TRBV30, the J gene TRBJ1-1; the D gene is possibly TRBD1 (5 bases). The CDR3 sequence: CAWSDPPTGTNTEAFF. For the CDR3, the DNA is TGTGCCTGGAGTGACCCCCCTACAGGTACGAACACTGAAGCTTTCTTT.